The 3 T cell receptor beta chains listed next were all sequenced from one sample in a study of multiple sclerosis patients with progressive multifocal leukoencephalopathy. Indicated time point: before natalizumab initiation. Measured with immunoSEQ multiplex PCR; TCRdb has only the in-frame clones, and not every one. The sample contains around 28,000 clones, 88% of which appear only once. Sequenced input: PBMCs. The receptors here all came from a human donor with multiple sclerosis.

The chain couples TRBV5-5 to TRBJ1-2; D is unresolved. The V end lost 4 bases, the J end lost 8 bases, and 18 bases lay between the germline ends. Germline lookup yields CDR1 SGHKS and CDR2 YYEKEE (reference sequence). This CDR3 has 14 amino acids. Here the CDR3 DNA reads TGTGCCAGCAGCCCCCACCAGGCTCAGAGGGGCTACACCTTC. This codes for CASSPHQAQRGYTF.

The chain links TRBV9 to TRBJ1-4, with 8 bases aligning to TRBD1. Germline CDR1 is SGDLS and CDR2 is YYNGEE. V lost 1 base and J lost 11; bases outside the gene matches: 13. The CDR3 consists of 16 residues. The CDR3 nucleotides read TGTGCCAGCAGCGTAACCCATTCAGGACAGGGAGGTAAACTGTTTTTT. The encoded protein is CASSVTHSGQGGKLFF. The full variable domain, with the rest looked up from reference TRBV9 and TRBJ1-4, is DSGVTQTPKHLITATGQRVTLRCSPRSGDLSVYWYQQSLDQGLQFLIQYYNGEERAKGNILERFSAQQFPDLHSELNLSSLELGDSALYFCASSVTHSGQGGKLFFGSGTQLSVL.

This clone showed up just a few times. The chain has TRBV7-8 and TRBJ1-6, with D possibly matching TRBD1 (6 bases). Germline V gene sequence: CDR1 SGHVS, CDR2 FQNEAQ. This CDR3 has 13 residues. Trimming left V 1 base short and J 14 bases short, with 12 bases between. DNA of the CDR3: TGTGCCAGCAGCTTAGTTCCAGGGGAGGCCCTCCACTTT. Protein product: CASSLVPGEALHF. The full variable domain, in which reference TRBV7-8 and TRBJ1-6 provide the parts outside the CDR3, is GAGVSQSPRYKVAKRGQDVALRCDPISGHVSLFWYQQALGQGPEFLTYFQNEAQLDKSGLPSDRFFAERPEGSVSTLKIQRTQQEDSAVYLCASSLVPGEALHFGNGTRLTVT.